The present T cell receptor beta chain was sequenced within a study of blood T cell repertoires in COVID-19. On the study more broadly: Acute and convalescent COVID-19 samples came from the United States, Italy and Spain. T cells, B-cell-depleted T cells, or PBMCs supplied cDNA or gDNA.

Per the authors' pipeline: For nucleated cells, counts were estimated from reference gene primer amplification. Sequencing was performed with immunoSEQ multiplex PCR; in TCRdb, only in-frame clones are kept and a portion is missing. V, J and clone size are taken as reported in that table, and D and trimming were inferred from the DNA itself. This sample yields some 320,000 clones, of which approximately 88% are seen a single time; more than 6.5% belongs to the top ten. The CDR3 loop spans 12 amino acids. Germline V gene data show CDR1 as MGHDK and CDR2 as SYGVNS. V gave up 7 bases and J gave up 7 bases, with 13 bases separating them.

The V gene is TRBV25-1, the J gene TRBJ1-1, with D possibly TRBD1 on 6 matching bases. Sample: peripheral blood. This receptor was identified in a woman aged 25 to 39 who had recovered from COVID-19. As DNA, the CDR3 is TGTGCCAGCACGAACAGGGTTGATGAAGCTTTCTTT. It codes for CASTNRVDEAFF.